This paragraph reports one T cell receptor (beta chain). The antigen remains unidentified. The data derive from a study of T cell responses to AZD1222 COVID-19 vaccine. Assay: immunoSEQ multiplex PCR; the TCRdb copy retains only in-frame clones and omits some. The repertoire has 100,000 to 150,000 clones, about 90% of them found once; the top ten carry approximately 10%. Trimming shortened V by 2 bases and J by 5 bases, and 10 bases separated the two germline ends. The CDR3 has 13 amino acids. Findings of the study overall: Sampling captured repertoires only after the peak T cell response. Donors, mostly white British, included more females; clonal diversity was possibly underestimated.

The specimen was peripheral blood, collected on day 0 of AZD1222 vaccination. V is TRBV12-3 or TRBV12-4 and J is TRBJ2-7; no clear D gene. The source is an adult in good health. The CDR3 DNA reads TGTGCCAGCAGTTTATACGAGTACGACGAGCAGTACTTC. Translation gives CASSLYEYDEQYF.